Listed here are 24 T cell receptor beta chains from one sample, sequenced in a study of shared clonotypes between healthy human individuals. Sequenced by immunoSEQ multiplex PCR; TCRdb stores in-frame clones only, minus some. The table includes approximately 2,000,000 clones, roughly 92% detected once. The sequenced sample was naive CD4+ T cells from PBMCs. As to subset: CD45RA+ positively selected. These receptors were obtained from a man younger than 30 in good health. Some clones in this sample may be carry-over from other donors' samples.

The genes are TRBV11-2 and TRBJ1-3; D perhaps matches TRBD1 (5 bases). V was shortened by 5 bases and J by 1 base, with 9 bases between the two germline ends. This CDR3 has 14 amino acids. Germline lookup yields CDR1 SGHAT and CDR2 FQNNGV. CDR3 sequence: CASSTGGSGNTIYF. The CDR3 coding sequence is TGTGCCAGCAGCACCGGGGGTTCTGGAAACACCATATATTTT.

The rearrangement joins TRBV4-3 to TRBJ2-5, with unresolved D. There are 15 residues in the CDR3. V lost 2 bases, J lost 5 bases, and 15 bases lay in between. Per germline, CDR1 LGHNA and CDR2 YSLEER. This CDR3 reads CASSQSNAGGETQYF. The DNA for the CDR3 is TGCGCCAGCAGCCAATCTAACGCAGGTGGTGAGACCCAGTACTTC.

Turning to this clone: Additional DNA sequences in this sample encode the identical CDR3. The chain carries TRBV6-5 and TRBJ2-2; unclear D gene. The CDR3 length is 12 residues. Germline CDR1 is MNHEY and CDR2 is SVGAGI. V lost 4 bases, J lost 7 bases, and 7 bases lay in between. The CDR3 reads CASSSRGGELFF. For the CDR3, the DNA is TGTGCCAGCAGTTCCCGTGGCGGGGAGCTGTTTTTT.

The rearrangement joins TRBV5-6 to TRBJ2-3; 8 bases are a match to TRBD2. V lost 0 bases, J lost 1 base, and 4 bases stayed unmatched. The CDR3 has 16 residues. CDR1 is SGHDT, CDR2 YYEEEE, per germline. The CDR3 reads CASSLVIAGRTDTQYF. CDR3 nucleotides: TGTGCCAGCAGCTTGGTGATAGCGGGGCGCACAGATACGCAGTATTTT.

This clone was counted once. The chain uses TRBV5-4 and TRBJ2-7; 7 bases align to TRBD2. The CDR3 length is 15 residues. Per the germline V gene, CDR1 is SGHNT and CDR2 is YYREEE (reference sequence). Trimming removed 2 bases from V and 0 bases from J; junction bases left unmatched: 5. The DNA of the CDR3 is TGTGCCAGCAGCTTAGTGGGAGGGCACTCCTACGAGCAGTACTTC. Protein product: CASSLVGGHSYEQYF. The whole variable domain, remainder taken from reference TRBV5-4 and TRBJ2-7, is ETGVTQSPTHLIKTRGQQVTLRCSSQSGHNTVSWYQQALGQGPQFIFQYYREEENGRGNFPPRFSGLQFPNYSSELNVNALELDDSALYLCASSLVGGHSYEQYFGPGTRLTVT.

The gene calls are TRBV6-1 and TRBJ2-2, with a tentative D call TRBD1 (6 bases). Germline CDR1 and CDR2: MNHNS and SASEGT. The CDR3 contains 13 residues. Between the trimmed V and J ends, which lost 6 bases and 6 bases, there was a span of 11 bases. CDR3 DNA: TGTGCCAGCAGGGAGAGGGGGTCCGGGGAGCTGTTTTTT. Translating gives CASRERGSGELFF.

This clone was detected only a few times. This chain uses TRBV5-1 with TRBJ1-2; maybe TRBD1 (5 bases). V was pared by 1 base and J by 4 bases, with 14 bases between. The CDR3 loop spans 15 amino acids. Per the germline V gene, CDR1 is SGHRS and CDR2 is YFSETQ. The CDR3 sequence: CASSLNRGASYGYTF. The CDR3 DNA reads as TGCGCCAGCAGCTTGAACCGGGGCGCATCCTATGGCTACACCTTC.

V is TRBV5-1 and J is TRBJ1-6; 7 bases align to TRBD1. The CDR3 runs to 14 residues. The ends lost 4 bases at V and 8 bases at J; junction bases unmatched: 6. CDR1 and CDR2 (germline): SGHRS, YFSETQ. In DNA, the CDR3 is TGCGCCAGCAGCATGACAGGGTGGGATTCACCCCTCCACTTT. It codes for CASSMTGWDSPLHF.

V gene TRBV27 combines with J gene TRBJ2-1, with D tentatively TRBD1 (5 bases). Germline V gene lookup returns CDR1 MNHEY and CDR2 SMNVEV (reference sequence). Trimming left V 7 bases short and J 0 bases short, with 22 bases between. The CDR3 is 18 residues long. The CDR3 nucleotides read TGTGCCAGCAATGAAAGGGGTTATAGCCGGAGCTCCTACAATGAGCAGTTCTTC. Its translation: CASNERGYSRSSYNEQFF.

The chain links TRBV6-1 to TRBJ2-7, with TRBD1 matching over 10 bases. The CDR3 length is 13 residues. Germline V CDR1 and CDR2: MNHNS, SASEGT. Trimming at V came to 7 bases and at J to 4 bases, leaving 4 bases not matched to a gene. CDR3 sequence: CASTDRGRYEQYF. The CDR3 nucleotides are TGTGCCAGCACTGACAGGGGGCGGTACGAGCAGTACTTC.

The chain links TRBV5-5 to TRBJ2-1; D tentatively fits TRBD1 or TRBD2 (5 bases each). The CDR3 sequence is 12 residues long. Germline values: CDR1 SGHKS, CDR2 YYEKEE (reference sequence). V was cut by 4 bases and J by 12 bases, with 14 bases left in between. The CDR3 nucleotides are TGTGCCAGCAGCCCCGTGGTGGGGGTGCAGTTCTTC. It encodes CASSPVVGVQFF.

The rearrangement joins TRBV29-1 to TRBJ2-1; no firm D call. Germline CDR1 reads SQVTM; CDR2 reads ANQGSEA. This CDR3 has 15 amino acids. The ends were cut back, 5 bases at V and 1 base at J, with 15 bases in the middle. DNA of the CDR3: TGCAGCGTTCGTGCCCCCAGGTTGTCCTACAATGAGCAGTTCTTC. It specifies CSVRAPRLSYNEQFF.

V and J are TRBV7-7 and TRBJ2-1; TRBD2 aligns across 11 bases. The CDR3 sequence is 15 residues long. Looked up from germline, CDR1 is SSHAT and CDR2 is FNYEAQ (reference sequence). Trimming took 4 bases from V and 7 from J; bases not matched to a gene: 6. This chain's CDR3 is CASSSLAGGGNEQFF. CDR3 DNA sequence: TGTGCCAGCAGCTCCCTAGCGGGAGGTGGTAATGAGCAGTTCTTC. The whole variable domain, filled in from reference TRBV7-7 and TRBJ2-1, reads GAGVSQSPRYKVTKRGQDVTLRCDPISSHATLYWYQQALGQGPEFLTYFNYEAQPDKSGLPSDRFSAERPEGSISTLTIQRTEQRDSAMYRCASSSLAGGGNEQFFGPGTRLTVL.

The chain carries TRBV7-2 and TRBJ1-2; 7 positions agree with TRBD1. The CDR3 contains 14 residues. The V gene end was trimmed by 5 bases and the J gene end by 8 bases; junction bases not matched to a gene: 11. Germline values: CDR1 SGHTA, CDR2 FQGNSA. CDR3 sequence (DNA): TGTGCCAGCAGCATCATATCAGGGGGTCGAGGCTACACCTTC. Translation gives CASSIISGGRGYTF.

With regard to this clone: A read error may produce the germline difference seen at one junction end. The chain employs TRBV6-1 and TRBJ1-3; no definite D call. The CDR3 length is 16 residues. Germline V gene data show CDR1 as MNHNS and CDR2 as SASEGT. The CDR3 spells CAISEMGSTSGNTIYF. The CDR3 DNA reads TGTGCCATCAGTGAGATGGGGTCGACCTCTGGAAACACCATATATTTT.

The chain couples TRBV28 to TRBJ2-7; TRBD2 matches at 12 bases. The trim removed 6 bases at V and 0 bases at J, leaving 9 bases unmatched. Germline CDR1 and CDR2: MDHEN and SYDVKM. The CDR3 runs to 17 residues. The CDR3 is CASRPGTSGPLSYEQYF. CDR3 DNA: TGTGCCAGCAGGCCCGGGACTAGCGGGCCCCTCTCCTACGAGCAGTACTTC.

This clone appeared once. The rearrangement uses TRBV29-1 and TRBJ1-1; D is possibly TRBD1 (6 bases). Germline CDR1 and CDR2: SQVTM and ANQGSEA. This CDR3 spans 12 amino acids. Trimming cost V 3 bases and J 10 bases, with 15 bases left between them. CDR3 sequence reads: CSVEGGGVGAFF. CDR3 in DNA: TGCAGCGTTGAGGGAGGGGGGGTAGGAGCTTTCTTT.

This chain uses TRBV7-9 with TRBJ2-2, with D maybe TRBD1 (6 bases). With 5 bases removed from V and 0 bases from J, the gap between germline ends came to 16 bases. Germline V lookup: CDR1 SEHNR, CDR2 FQNEAQ (reference sequence). CDR3 length: 17 residues. CDR3 amino acids: CASSPHGGAANTGELFF. CDR3 bases: TGTGCCAGCAGCCCCCATGGGGGCGCGGCGAACACCGGGGAGCTGTTTTTT. Supplemented by reference TRBV7-9 and TRBJ2-2, the full variable domain reads DTGVSQNPRHKITKRGQNVTFRCDPISEHNRLYWYRQTLGQGPEFLTYFQNEAQLEKSRLLSDRFSAERPKGSFSTLEIQRTEQGDSAMYLCASSPHGGAANTGELFFGEGSRLTVL.

CDR3 in DNA: TGTGCCAGCAGCCAAGATGGGTCGGCGGGAGGACTCCTCAATGAGCAGTTCTTC. It codes for CASSQDGSAGGLLNEQFF. The rearrangement joins TRBV4-2 to TRBJ2-1, with 8 nucleotides matching TRBD2. The length of the CDR3 is 18 residues. CDR1 is LGHNA, CDR2 YNFKEQ, per germline. Unmatched junction bases numbered 13, after V lost 0 bases and J lost 6 bases.

The chain is built from TRBV18 and TRBJ2-2; possibly TRBD1 for D (6 bases). This CDR3 has 16 amino acids. Trimming shortened V by 4 bases and J by 3 bases, and 15 bases separated the two germline ends. Looked up from germline, CDR1 is KGHSH and CDR2 is LQKENI. The CDR3 reads CASSLLQGADTGELFF. The DNA for the CDR3 is TGTGCCAGCTCACTGCTACAGGGTGCGGACACCGGGGAGCTGTTTTTT. The full variable domain, rest sourced from reference TRBV18 and TRBJ2-2, is NAGVMQNPRHLVRRRGQEARLRCSPMKGHSHVYWYRQLPEEGLKFMVYLQKENIIDESGMPKERFSAEFPKEGPSILRIQQVVRGDSAAYFCASSLLQGADTGELFFGEGSRLTVL.

CDR3 sequence (DNA): TGTGCCAGCAGCCGCAGACTAGCGGGAGCCACAGATACGCAGTATTTT. Its protein product is CASSRRLAGATDTQYF. The rearrangement links TRBV5-4 to TRBJ2-3, with 12 nucleotides matching TRBD2. The CDR3 totals 16 residues. Germline V gene lookup returns CDR1 SGHNT and CDR2 YYREEE (reference sequence). The V gene end was trimmed by 4 bases and the J gene end by 2 bases; junction bases not matched to a gene: 5.

The chain combines TRBV6-6 with TRBJ2-2, with TRBD2 matching over 9 bases. V trimming: 5 bases; J trimming: 5 bases; junction bases outside the gene matches: 6. The V gene's germline CDR1 is MNHNY and CDR2 SVGAGI (reference sequence). The CDR3 sequence is 15 residues long. In nucleotides, the CDR3 is TGTGCCAGCAGTAACAGACTAGCGGAGACCGGGGAGCTGTTTTTT. It yields the protein CASSNRLAETGELFF.

This chain connects TRBV2 to TRBJ2-1; TRBD2 matches at 7 bases. Germline V lookup: CDR1 SNHLY, CDR2 FYNNEI. The CDR3 runs 13 residues. Trimming took 6 bases from V and 7 from J; bases not matched to a gene: 6. The CDR3 loop is CASRLASWNEQFF. The CDR3 nucleotides are TGTGCCAGCAGACTAGCGTCTTGGAATGAGCAGTTCTTC.

This clone was detected once. V gene TRBV27 combines with J gene TRBJ2-7, with 9 bases fitting TRBD1. Germline V gives CDR1 MNHEY, CDR2 SMNVEV (reference sequence). CDR3 length: 15 amino acids. The V and J ends lost 5 bases and 7 bases, in that order; junction bases with no gene match: 12. In DNA form, the CDR3 reads TGTGCCAGCAGTGACCGGGACAGGGAGAGGAGAGAGCAGTACTTC. This codes for CASSDRDRERREQYF.